These 26 T cell receptor beta chains were all obtained from the same sample, sequenced in a study of blood T cell repertoires in COVID-19. This table comes from immunoSEQ multiplex PCR, and its TCRdb copy is limited to in-frame clones, with some not included. This table holds about 200,000 clones, just under 85% found once. The sequenced sample consisted of peripheral blood. The origin of the receptors is a human donor with acute or convalescent COVID-19. The donor label of this sample is uncertain.

The chain has TRBV10-2 and TRBJ2-1, with a tentative D call TRBD1 (6 bases). This CDR3 region has 13 residues. Per germline, CDR1 WSHSY and CDR2 SAAADI. V gave up 5 bases and J gave up 6 bases, with 11 bases separating them. The CDR3 loop reads CASSSQGSNEQFF. CDR3 DNA sequence: TGCGCCAGCAGTAGCCAGGGGAGCAATGAGCAGTTCTTC.

The chain joins TRBV2 to TRBJ2-3; 11 bases agree with TRBD2. The germline gives CDR1 SNHLY, CDR2 FYNNEI. After removal of 6 bases from V and 3 bases from J, the junction contained 5 bases not matched to a gene. This CDR3 is built from 15 residues. In DNA form, the CDR3 reads TGTGCCAGCAGGACAACTAGCGGGAGAACAGATACGCAGTATTTT. Its protein is CASRTTSGRTDTQYF.

V and J are TRBV28 and TRBJ1-2; 8 bases match TRBD1. This CDR3 is built from 18 residues. Trimming took 4 bases from V and 3 from J; bases not matched to a gene: 16. Looked up from germline, CDR1 is MDHEN and CDR2 is SYDVKM. CDR3: CASSSPGQGGYWDYGYTF. The CDR3 DNA is TGTGCCAGCAGTTCCCCCGGACAGGGAGGGTATTGGGACTATGGCTACACCTTC.

V and J are TRBV9 and TRBJ2-4; TRBD1 might be the D (5 bases). Deletions cut 4 bases from V and 8 bases from J, with 13 bases between. Germline CDR1 SGDLS, CDR2 YYNGEE. The CDR3 consists of 13 residues. The CDR3: CASSLGVEDIQYF. CDR3 coding DNA: TGTGCCAGCAGCCTAGGGGTCGAGGACATTCAGTACTTC.

The chain is built from TRBV7-3 and TRBJ2-1, with 10 nucleotides matching TRBD2. There are 16 residues in the CDR3. From germline, CDR1 is SGHTA and CDR2 FQGTGA. J gave up 3 bases and V 6 bases, and 8 bases lay outside the gene matches. CDR3 sequence reads: CASSPFLAGVYNEQFF. CDR3 nucleotide sequence: TGTGCCAGCAGTCCGTTCCTAGCGGGAGTCTACAATGAGCAGTTCTTC.

This clone was seen once. The chain is built from TRBV2 and TRBJ2-2; a possible D gene is TRBD1 (5 bases). Germline loops: CDR1 SNHLY, CDR2 FYNNEI. Deletions cut 5 bases from V and 8 bases from J, with 12 bases between. The CDR3 length is 13 residues. The CDR3 reads CASSTTVSGELFF. The DNA for the CDR3 is TGTGCCAGCAGTACGACAGTCTCGGGGGAGCTGTTTTTT. The entire variable domain, with the rest obtained from reference TRBV2 and TRBJ2-2, is as follows: EPEVTQTPSHQVTQMGQEVILRCVPISNHLYFYWYRQILGQKVEFLVSFYNNEISEKSEIFDDQFSVERPDGSNFTLKIRSTKLEDSAMYFCASSTTVSGELFFGEGSRLTVL.

CDR3 residues: CASSQEKGGNYGYTF. CDR3 sequence (DNA): TGTGCCAGCAGCCAAGAAAAGGGAGGGAACTATGGCTACACCTTC. The genes are TRBV14 and TRBJ1-2; D gene ambiguous. This CDR3 comprises 15 residues. Germline V gives CDR1 SGHDN, CDR2 FVKESK. Trimming removed 0 bases from V and 2 bases from J, with 10 bases in between.

The J gene is TRBJ2-3, the V gene TRBV11-2; TRBD2 aligns across 12 bases. CDR1 and CDR2 (germline): SGHAT, FQNNGV. This CDR3 is built from 16 residues. J lost 5 bases, V lost 3 bases, and 6 bases had no gene match. This chain's CDR3 is CASSFRLAGEGDTQYF. CDR3 bases: TGTGCCAGCAGCTTCCGACTAGCGGGAGAGGGAGATACGCAGTATTTT.

The rearrangement links TRBV4-2 to TRBJ2-7, with TRBD1 identical over 12 bases. V dropped 4 bases and J dropped 6; count of bases not matched to a gene: 10. This CDR3 is built from 16 residues. In germline, CDR1 is LGHNA, CDR2 YNFKEQ. The CDR3 region has the DNA TGTGCCAGCAGCCCGCGAAAGGGACAGGGGGCGCGCGAGCAGTACTTC. Translation: CASSPRKGQGAREQYF.

This chain's CDR3 is CASSPRDREGYNSPLHF. CDR3 bases: TGTGCCAGCAGTCCAAGGGACAGGGAGGGCTATAATTCACCCCTCCACTTT. The chain employs TRBV6-6 and TRBJ1-6, with TRBD1 matching over 9 bases. The V gene end was trimmed by 5 bases and the J gene end by 3 bases; junction bases not matched to a gene: 8. This CDR3 has 17 residues. CDR1 and CDR2 (germline): MNHNY, SVGAGI (reference sequence).

The rearrangement uses TRBV7-7 and TRBJ2-5; maybe TRBD1 (7 bases). CDR3 length: 15 amino acids. The V gene lost 4 bases and the J gene lost 1 base, with 13 bases spanning the gap. CDR1 and CDR2 (germline): SSHAT, FNYEAQ (reference sequence). The chain's CDR3 is CASSSAGGSQETQYF. The CDR3 DNA sequence: TGTGCCAGCAGCTCTGCAGGGGGGAGCCAAGAGACCCAGTACTTC.

The CDR3: CASTSSGRGLGTGELFF. Here the CDR3 DNA reads TGTGCCAGCACTTCCTCCGGGAGAGGTTTGGGCACCGGGGAGCTGTTTTTT. This sequence joins TRBV27 and TRBJ2-2; D is perhaps TRBD2 (6 bases). From germline, CDR1 is MNHEY and CDR2 SMNVEV (reference sequence). Trimming cost V 7 bases and J 4 bases, with 22 bases left between them. The CDR3 contains 17 residues.

This chain uses TRBV4-1 with TRBJ1-2; maybe TRBD1 (5 bases). V lost 1 base to trimming and J lost 1 base, with 19 bases between them. Germline V gene sequence: CDR1 MGHRA, CDR2 YSYEKL. This CDR3 has 18 amino acids. Here the CDR3 reads CASSQGGQGLIRNYGYTF. The CDR3 nucleotides are TGCGCCAGCAGCCAAGGTGGCCAGGGTTTAATCCGTAACTATGGCTACACCTTC.

This clone has only a few counts. This CDR3 reads CASNKDKNTGELFF. The CDR3 DNA reads as TGTGCCAGTAACAAGGACAAGAACACCGGGGAGCTGTTTTTT. This chain joins TRBV19 and TRBJ2-2, with TRBD1 as a possible D gene (5 bases). Germline assignment: CDR1 LNHDA and CDR2 SQIVND (reference sequence). The germline V and J ends were trimmed by 7 bases and 1 base, with 10 bases remaining between them. This CDR3 comprises 14 residues.

The V and J genes are TRBV2 and TRBJ2-1; 14 bases are shared with TRBD2. This CDR3 region has 16 residues. Germline CDR1 is SNHLY and CDR2 is FYNNEI. J was trimmed by 7 bases and V by 6 bases; bases with no gene match: 8. The CDR3 DNA follows: TGTGCCAGCAGCAACGGACTAGCGGGAGGAGGGAATGAGCAGTTCTTC. This sequence encodes CASSNGLAGGGNEQFF.

This clone was seen once. The chain links TRBV5-5 to TRBJ1-1; 8 bases line up with TRBD1. V was clipped by 4 bases and J by 1 base; unmatched bases: 6. Germline CDR1 is SGHKS and CDR2 is YYEKEE (reference sequence). The CDR3 covers 15 residues. Here the CDR3 reads CASSTGQAPNTEAFF. The CDR3 nucleotides are TGTGCCAGCAGCACGGGACAGGCCCCGAACACTGAAGCTTTCTTT.

This clone has a count of ten or more. The rearrangement joins TRBV18 to TRBJ2-2; possibly TRBD2 for D (5 bases). Per the germline V gene, CDR1 is KGHSH and CDR2 is LQKENI. The CDR3 totals 16 residues. V shed 0 bases and J shed 5 bases, with 13 bases lying between them. CDR3 nucleotide sequence: TGTGCCAGCTCACCACCGAGTCTAGCAGCAACCGGGGAGCTGTTTTTT. Its translation: CASSPPSLAATGELFF. Together with reference TRBV18 and TRBJ2-2, the CDR3 gives the full variable domain: NAGVMQNPRHLVRRRGQEARLRCSPMKGHSHVYWYRQLPEEGLKFMVYLQKENIIDESGMPKERFSAEFPKEGPSILRIQQVVRGDSAAYFCASSPPSLAATGELFFGEGSRLTVL.

V and J are TRBV5-1 and TRBJ2-7; the D gene is possibly TRBD1 (5 bases). CDR1 and CDR2 (germline): SGHRS, YFSETQ. The V and J ends lost 4 bases and 2 bases respectively, with 10 bases between them. The CDR3 spans 13 residues. The CDR3 DNA sequence: TGCGCCAGCAGCACAACAGGTACCTACGAGCAGTACTTC. Protein sequence: CASSTTGTYEQYF. The full variable domain, in which reference TRBV5-1 and TRBJ2-7 provide the parts outside the CDR3, is KAGVTQTPRYLIKTRGQQVTLSCSPISGHRSVSWYQQTPGQGLQFLFEYFSETQRNKGNFPGRFSGRQFSNSRSEMNVSTLELGDSALYLCASSTTGTYEQYFGPGTRLTVT.

To note about this clone: Other DNA variants within this sample encode the same CDR3. This rearrangement joins TRBV5-4 to TRBJ2-5; D possibly corresponds to TRBD2 (6 bases). V was cut by 0 bases and J by 5 bases, with 8 bases left in between. The germline V gene encodes CDR1 SGHNT and CDR2 YYREEE (reference sequence). The length of the CDR3 is 13 residues. CDR3 DNA: TGTGCCAGCAGCTTGGCGGGGGTGGAGACCCAGTACTTC. Translated, it gives CASSLAGVETQYF.

The CDR3 reads CASSYEANTGANVLTF. CDR3 DNA sequence: TGTGCCAGCAGTTACGAGGCCAATACTGGGGCCAACGTCCTGACTTTC. The rearrangement links TRBV6-5 to TRBJ2-6; D is undetermined. V was trimmed by 2 bases and J by 2 bases, leaving 10 bases between them. This CDR3 has 16 amino acids. Looked up from germline, CDR1 is MNHEY and CDR2 is SVGAGI.

This chain uses TRBV29-1 with TRBJ1-2; 8 bases are a match to TRBD1. V shed 7 bases, J shed 5 bases, and the junction held 9 bases outside the gene matches. The CDR3 is 13 residues long. Germline CDR1 SQVTM, CDR2 ANQGSEA. The DNA of the CDR3 is TGCAGCGCCTCTGACAGGGGCGGTTATGGCTACACCTTC. Encoded protein: CSASDRGGYGYTF.

The chain is built from TRBV10-3 and TRBJ1-1; D is unclear. Germline CDR1 is ENHRY and CDR2 is SYGVKD. V lost 6 bases and J lost 1, with 3 bases in between. The CDR3 covers 11 residues. The CDR3, as DNA: TGTGCCATCAGCCAGAACACTGAAGCTTTCTTT. It translates to CAISQNTEAFF.

The chain uses TRBV28 and TRBJ1-3; D unresolved. Trimming pared 6 bases from V and 9 bases from J, leaving 9 bases between. The germline V gene has CDR1 MDHEN and CDR2 SYDVKM. The CDR3 spans 11 residues. The CDR3 region has the DNA TGTGCCAGCAGCCCCCGGGGCACCATATATTTT. Translation: CASSPRGTIYF.

In its sample, this clone was seen a few times. The chain links TRBV7-2 to TRBJ1-6; 7 bases are shared with TRBD1. This CDR3 region has 16 residues. The V gene's germline CDR1 is SGHTA and CDR2 FQGNSA. With 1 base clipped from V and 7 bases from J, the junction kept 7 bases outside the gene matches. CDR3 coding DNA: TGTGCCAGCAGCTTAGTGGTAGGGGGCGCAAATTCACCCCTCCACTTT. Encoded protein: CASSLVVGGANSPLHF.

V is TRBV6-6 and J is TRBJ1-3; D is possibly TRBD1 (6 bases). This CDR3 spans 15 amino acids. Trimming left V 5 bases short and J 0 bases short, with 11 bases between. The germline CDR1 and CDR2 sequences are MNHNY and SVGAGI (reference sequence). In DNA, the CDR3 is TGTGCCAGCAGTCAACAGGGCAGCTCTGGAAACACCATATATTTT. Translation gives CASSQQGSSGNTIYF.

The chain combines TRBV4-2 with TRBJ1-2; 8 bases are a match to TRBD1. This CDR3 region has 17 residues. Germline V gene data show CDR1 as LGHNA and CDR2 as YNFKEQ. Trimming removed 3 bases from V and 3 bases from J; junction bases left unmatched: 12. DNA for the CDR3: TGTGCCAGCAGCCAGGGGGCAGGGGGCGATCCCTACTATGGCTACACCTTC. Its translation: CASSQGAGGDPYYGYTF.